These 32 T cell receptor beta chains originate from one sample sequenced in a study of graft-versus-host responses after intestinal transplantation. Generated by immunoSEQ multiplex PCR, the TCRdb table keeps only in-frame clones and is missing some. The sample lists thousands of clones; 65% to 90% were seen once. Graft specimens yielded both intraepithelial and lamina propria lymphocytes. The source material was ileum tissue, sampled 156 days after intestinal transplant. The receptors originated from a human patient who received an intestinal transplant, so some T cells may come from the graft donor.

The chain couples TRBV30 to TRBJ1-1; D remains ambiguous. The V gene lost 3 bases and the J gene lost 0 bases, with 8 bases spanning the gap. CDR1 and CDR2 from the germline V gene are GTSNPN and SVGIG (reference sequence). CDR3 size: 13 residues. The CDR3 DNA is TGTGCCTGGAGCGGAGGGATGAACACTGAAGCTTTCTTT. Protein product: CAWSGGMNTEAFF.

The V gene is TRBV6-5, the J gene TRBJ2-3; the match to TRBD1 covers 8 bases. CDR1 MNHEY and CDR2 SVGAGI come from the germline V gene. CDR3 length: 15 residues. The ends lost 5 bases at V and 2 bases at J; junction bases unmatched: 6. The CDR3 region is CASSGRDRHTDTQYF. The CDR3 nucleotides are TGTGCCAGCAGTGGCCGGGACAGGCACACAGATACGCAGTATTTT.

J is TRBJ2-7 and V is TRBV5-5; D unclear. The CDR3 extends over 14 amino acids. CDR1 and CDR2 (germline): SGHKS, YYEKEE (reference sequence). V shed 0 bases and J shed 3 bases, with 10 bases lying between them. CDR3 DNA: TGTGCCAGCAGCTTGGCATCTGATTTCTACGAGCAGTACTTC. This sequence encodes CASSLASDFYEQYF.

This rearrangement joins TRBV5-6 to TRBJ2-3; 9 bases agree with TRBD2. J lost 1 base, V lost 4 bases, and 10 bases had no gene match. The CDR3 length is 17 residues. The V gene's germline CDR1 is SGHDT and CDR2 YYEEEE. The CDR3 protein is CASSLTSGLARTDTQYF. The CDR3 DNA reads as TGTGCCAGCAGCCTGACTAGCGGCTTGGCCCGCACAGATACGCAGTATTTT.

This sequence joins TRBV10-1 and TRBJ2-3; D may be TRBD2 (6 bases). Trimming took off 3 bases at V and 1 base at J, with 14 bases between the two ends. The germline V gene has CDR1 WNHNN and CDR2 SYGVQD (reference sequence). The CDR3 covers 16 residues. The CDR3 region is CASSEGLRGRTDTQYF. In DNA, the CDR3 is TGCGCCAGCAGTGAAGGGTTGCGGGGCCGCACAGATACGCAGTATTTT.

The V call is TRBV19, the J call TRBJ2-1, with D uncertain. Trimming left V 6 bases short and J 5 bases short, with 17 bases between. Germline-derived CDR1 and CDR2 are LNHDA and SQIVND (reference sequence). This CDR3 is built from 15 residues. In DNA, the CDR3 is TGTGCCAGTAGCCCGCTGGCCCTTATAAACAATGAGCAGTTCTTC. Translation: CASSPLALINNEQFF.

This clone was seen a few times. The CDR3 is CASSLGGTDSYEQYF. The DNA of the CDR3 is TGTGCCAGCAGCTTAGGCGGGACAGACTCCTACGAGCAGTACTTC. The rearrangement uses TRBV5-8 and TRBJ2-7, with D possibly TRBD1 on 7 matching bases. Germline V lookup: CDR1 SGHTS, CDR2 YDEGEE. V was trimmed by 2 bases and J by 0 bases, leaving 12 bases between them. The CDR3 has 15 residues.

J is TRBJ1-6 and V is TRBV15; no clear D gene. The V and J ends lost 5 bases and 6 bases respectively, with 14 bases between them. The CDR3 has 15 amino acids. The germline gives CDR1 LNHNV, CDR2 YYDKDF (reference sequence). CDR3 nucleotides: TGTGCCACCAGCCCAGAGAGATCGAGTAATTCACCCCTCCACTTT. Translated: CATSPERSSNSPLHF.

The CDR3: CASSPGTGDLNEQFF. The CDR3 DNA follows: TGTGCCAGCAGTCCCGGGACAGGGGACTTGAATGAGCAGTTCTTC. This sequence joins TRBV28 and TRBJ2-1; 10 positions agree with TRBD1. Germline CDR1 reads MDHEN; CDR2 reads SYDVKM. CDR3 size: 15 residues. J was trimmed by 7 bases and V by 5 bases; bases with no gene match: 8. The full variable domain, its missing parts supplied by reference TRBV28 and TRBJ2-1, is DVKVTQSSRYLVKRTGEKVFLECVQDMDHENMFWYRQDPGLGLRLIYFSYDVKMKEKGDIPEGYSVSREKKERFSLILESASTNQTSMYLCASSPGTGDLNEQFFGPGTRLTVL.

This chain links TRBV9 with TRBJ1-2, with 10 positions matching TRBD1. Germline V gives CDR1 SGDLS, CDR2 YYNGEE. J was trimmed by 6 bases and V by 6 bases; bases with no gene match: 11. This CDR3 is built from 15 residues. For the CDR3, the DNA is TGTGCCAGCAATCAGCCGGGACAGGGGAATCATGGCTACACCTTC. This codes for CASNQPGQGNHGYTF.

This clone was detected once. This CDR3 is also generated by other DNA sequences in the sample. The rearrangement joins TRBV6-5 to TRBJ1-2; D possibly corresponds to TRBD1 (6 bases). Germline V gene data show CDR1 as MNHEY and CDR2 as SVGAGI. The CDR3 contains 12 residues. V lost 3 bases and J 8 bases, leaving 10 bases between the germline ends. The chain's CDR3 is CASSYRGAGYTF. The DNA for the CDR3 is TGTGCCAGCAGTTATCGGGGGGCGGGCTACACCTTC.

The chain carries TRBV28 and TRBJ2-1; 8 nucleotides agree with TRBD2. This CDR3 contains 15 residues. Trimming at V came to 4 bases and at J to 6 bases, leaving 8 bases not matched to a gene. Germline V lookup: CDR1 MDHEN, CDR2 SYDVKM. The CDR3 loop is CASSSFGRGFNEQFF. The CDR3 DNA reads TGTGCCAGCAGTTCTTTCGGGAGGGGCTTCAATGAGCAGTTCTTC.

V usage is TRBV4-2 and J usage is TRBJ2-7; 8 bases are a match to TRBD2. The germline CDR1 and CDR2 sequences are LGHNA and YNFKEQ. This CDR3 has 16 amino acids. The J segment lost 0 bases and the V segment lost 4 bases, leaving 8 bases of the junction unmatched. CDR3 residues: CASSPAAGDSSYEQYF. The CDR3 nucleotides are TGTGCCAGCAGCCCCGCAGCGGGAGATAGCTCCTACGAGCAGTACTTC.

This clone was detected once. CDR3 in amino acids: CASNPLGGADIAKNIQYF. CDR3 DNA: TGTGCCAGTAACCCCCTTGGTGGTGCCGATATAGCCAAAAACATTCAGTACTTC. The chain carries TRBV19 and TRBJ2-4; no definite D call. Germline V gene data show CDR1 as LNHDA and CDR2 as SQIVND (reference sequence). This CDR3 contains 18 residues. V was cut by 7 bases and J by 0 bases, with 22 bases left in between.

This chain uses TRBV5-1 with TRBJ1-2; no reliable D call. This CDR3 spans 15 amino acids. V lost 1 base and J 2 bases, leaving 12 bases between the germline ends. CDR1 SGHRS and CDR2 YFSETQ come from the germline V gene. The CDR3 is CASSLLADSNYGYTF. The CDR3 DNA is TGCGCCAGCAGCTTGCTGGCAGATTCCAACTATGGCTACACCTTC.

The CDR3, as DNA: TGTGCCAGCAGTTACTCGAAAGGAGGTGGCACCGGGGAGCTGTTTTTT. Protein product: CASSYSKGGGTGELFF. The rearrangement joins TRBV6-5 to TRBJ2-2, with D possibly TRBD2 on 5 matching bases. V was pared by 0 bases and J by 4 bases, with 12 bases between. Germline CDR1 reads MNHEY; CDR2 reads SVGAGI. CDR3 size: 16 residues.

The chain joins TRBV9 to TRBJ1-5; TRBD1 might be the D (6 bases). Trimming removed 3 bases at V and 6 bases at J, with 13 bases between. Germline V lookup: CDR1 SGDLS, CDR2 YYNGEE. The CDR3 consists of 14 residues. The CDR3 nucleotides read TGTGCCAGCAGCGCCACAGGGTTCGGTCAGCCCCAGCATTTT. The encoded protein is CASSATGFGQPQHF.

This chain uses TRBV5-4 with TRBJ2-1; 9 nucleotides agree with TRBD2. V was pared by 3 bases and J by 7 bases, with 5 bases of the junction left unmatched. Germline V lookup: CDR1 SGHNT, CDR2 YYREEE (reference sequence). This CDR3 is built from 14 residues. The CDR3 here is CASSSGTSLNEQFF. CDR3 sequence (DNA): TGTGCCAGCAGCTCCGGGACTAGCCTAAATGAGCAGTTCTTC.

The gene calls are TRBV5-5 and TRBJ1-4; 8 bases match TRBD1. This CDR3 comprises 14 residues. The germline CDR1 and CDR2 sequences are SGHKS and YYEKEE (reference sequence). V lost 4 bases and J lost 8; bases outside the gene matches: 7. The CDR3 sequence is CASSRQGADEKLFF. As DNA, the CDR3 is TGTGCCAGCAGCCGCCAGGGGGCGGACGAAAAACTGTTTTTT.

The chain has TRBV19 and TRBJ1-5; D gene unclear. Germline lookup yields CDR1 LNHDA and CDR2 SQIVND (reference sequence). Trimming left V 2 bases short and J 4 bases short, with 0 bases between. CDR3 length: 11 amino acids. The CDR3 coding sequence is TGTGCCAGTAGTATAAATCAGCCCCAGCATTTT. Translated: CASSINQPQHF.

The genes are TRBV18 and TRBJ2-1, with TRBD2 matching over 8 bases. CDR1 and CDR2 (germline): KGHSH, LQKENI. V trimming: 6 bases; J trimming: 0 bases; junction bases outside the gene matches: 4. The CDR3 extends over 15 amino acids. The CDR3 here is CASSLREGSYNEQFF. In DNA form, the CDR3 reads TGTGCCAGCTCCCTACGGGAGGGCTCCTACAATGAGCAGTTCTTC.

V and J are TRBV6-5 and TRBJ1-4; D perhaps matches TRBD1 (5 bases). V dropped 6 bases and J dropped 0 bases, with 11 bases sitting between them. Germline CDR1 reads MNHEY; CDR2 reads SVGAGI. There are 15 residues in the CDR3. CDR3 sequence: CASRPQGATNEKLFF. CDR3 DNA: TGTGCCAGCAGGCCCCAGGGCGCAACTAATGAAAAACTGTTTTTT.

The rearrangement links TRBV2 to TRBJ1-4; 11 bases are a match to TRBD1. CDR1 is SNHLY and CDR2 is FYNNEI in the germline V gene. CDR3 length: 17 residues. Unmatched junction bases numbered 11, after V lost 8 bases and J lost 3 bases. The chain's CDR3 is CASSKDRGRKANEKLFF. Here the CDR3 DNA reads TGTGCCAGCTCTAAGGACAGGGGGCGGAAAGCTAATGAAAAACTGTTTTTT. Drawing the rest from reference TRBV2 and TRBJ1-4, the complete variable domain is EPEVTQTPSHQVTQMGQEVILRCVPISNHLYFYWYRQILGQKVEFLVSFYNNEISEKSEIFDDQFSVERPDGSNFTLKIRSTKLEDSAMYFCASSKDRGRKANEKLFFGSGTQLSVL.

This clone was picked up one time. The genes are TRBV27 and TRBJ2-1; D unresolved. The CDR3 totals 11 residues. The V and J ends lost 5 bases and 8 bases respectively, with 7 bases between them. Germline CDR1 MNHEY, CDR2 SMNVEV (reference sequence). The DNA for the CDR3 is TGTGCCAGCAGTCAAGGCGATGAGCAGTTCTTC. Residues: CASSQGDEQFF.

The V and J genes are TRBV7-2 and TRBJ1-1; D remains unclear. The CDR3 has 14 amino acids. CDR1 is SGHTA, CDR2 FQGNSA, per germline. Trimming took off 6 bases at V and 4 bases at J, with 15 bases between the two ends. Here the CDR3 reads CASSPVVRSTEAFF. In DNA, the CDR3 is TGTGCCAGCAGTCCAGTCGTGAGGTCCACTGAAGCTTTCTTT.

This rearrangement joins TRBV15 to TRBJ1-1; D gene uncertain. This CDR3 comprises 12 residues. V was cut by 1 base and J by 7 bases, with 7 bases left in between. Germline V gene data show CDR1 as LNHNV and CDR2 as YYDKDF (reference sequence). In DNA form, the CDR3 reads TGTGCCACCAGCAGAGTTGGGAGTGAAGCTTTCTTT. Amino acids: CATSRVGSEAFF. Variable domain in full (rest from reference TRBV15 and TRBJ1-1): DAMVIQNPRYQVTQFGKPVTLSCSQTLNHNVMYWYQQKSSQAPKLLFHYYDKDFNNEADTPDNFQSRRPNTSFCFLDIRSPGLGDTAMYLCATSRVGSEAFFGQGTRLTVV.

The chain couples TRBV2 to TRBJ2-1; 8 bases align to TRBD2. Trimming removed 4 bases from V and 6 bases from J; junction bases left unmatched: 20. This CDR3 has 19 amino acids. From germline, CDR1 is SNHLY and CDR2 FYNNEI. CDR3 sequence reads: CASSGQGLLAGTVFNEQFF. In DNA form, the CDR3 reads TGTGCCAGCAGTGGCCAGGGACTCTTAGCGGGAACGGTATTCAATGAGCAGTTCTTC.

The V and J genes are TRBV27 and TRBJ1-2; 11 positions agree with TRBD1. The CDR3 consists of 15 residues. J gave up 4 bases and V 6 bases, and 7 bases lay outside the gene matches. Germline values: CDR1 MNHEY, CDR2 SMNVEV (reference sequence). CDR3 sequence: CASRTPGQGVYGYTF. The CDR3, as DNA: TGTGCCAGCAGAACTCCGGGACAGGGGGTCTATGGCTACACCTTC.

J is TRBJ2-1 and V is TRBV19, with TRBD2 matching 8 bases. Germline V gene lookup returns CDR1 LNHDA and CDR2 SQIVND (reference sequence). J gave up 2 bases and V 3 bases, and 3 bases lay outside the gene matches. The CDR3 consists of 15 residues. The CDR3 protein is CASSIQAGAYNEQFF. The CDR3 DNA sequence: TGTGCCAGTAGTATCCAAGCGGGAGCCTACAATGAGCAGTTCTTC.

The chain links TRBV28 to TRBJ1-5, with 7 bases lining up with TRBD1. The V segment lost 7 bases and the J segment 7 bases; nucleotides outside the gene matches: 16. Germline CDR1 reads MDHEN; CDR2 reads SYDVKM. CDR3 length: 16 residues. The CDR3 bases are TGTGCCAGCACCAACACCCCCGACAGGGTTCTACAGCCCCAGCATTTT. Encoded protein: CASTNTPDRVLQPQHF.

The V and J genes are TRBV11-2 and TRBJ2-3; D unclear. Germline lookup yields CDR1 SGHAT and CDR2 FQNNGV. The CDR3 length is 14 residues. V was trimmed by 0 bases and J by 3 bases, leaving 7 bases between them. The CDR3 loop reads CASSLESLTDTQYF. CDR3 coding DNA: TGTGCCAGCAGCTTAGAATCTCTGACAGATACGCAGTATTTT.

The V gene is TRBV18, the J gene TRBJ2-3; D not resolved. With 5 bases removed from V and 2 bases from J, the gap between germline ends came to 5 bases. Germline loops: CDR1 KGHSH, CDR2 LQKENI. This CDR3 has 12 residues. DNA of the CDR3: TGTGCCAGCTCAACTTCCACAGATACGCAGTATTTT. Translated: CASSTSTDTQYF. The variable domain in full, completed from reference TRBV18 and TRBJ2-3, reads NAGVMQNPRHLVRRRGQEARLRCSPMKGHSHVYWYRQLPEEGLKFMVYLQKENIIDESGMPKERFSAEFPKEGPSILRIQQVVRGDSAAYFCASSTSTDTQYFGPGTRLTVL.